Shown below are 21 T cell receptor beta chains from a single sample sequenced in a study of beta chain features in type 1 diabetes. Every bit of the isolated RNA underwent reverse transcription, so sequencing read expressed TCRB transcripts. The method was immunoSEQ multiplex PCR; TCRdb's version includes in-frame clones alone and lacks a portion of them. The sample comprises around 500,000 clones, approximately 10% of which are singletons, and over 0.04% rests with the top ten. The sample comprised naive CD4+ T cells from blood. The receptors come from a woman aged 18-30 years in good health.

The J gene is TRBJ2-3, the V gene TRBV4-2, with D perhaps TRBD2 (6 bases). The CDR3 is 16 amino acids. The germline CDR1 and CDR2 sequences are LGHNA and YNFKEQ. V was cut by 1 base and J by 1 base, with 12 bases left in between. The CDR3 DNA reads TGTGCCAGCAGCCAAGTCGGGAGCGGTCGCACAGATACGCAGTATTTT. Translated, it gives CASSQVGSGRTDTQYF.

This clone was counted between two and nine times. This rearrangement joins TRBV14 to TRBJ1-6, with D perhaps TRBD1 (5 bases). The germline V gene has CDR1 SGHDN and CDR2 FVKESK. This CDR3 region has 17 residues. Trimming took 4 bases from V and 0 from J, leaving 13 bases between them. The CDR3 loop is CASSRGHIGSYNSPLHF. CDR3 nucleotide sequence: TGTGCCAGCAGCCGAGGACATATTGGCTCCTATAATTCACCCCTCCACTTT.

This clone was recorded a few times. The V and J genes are TRBV6-5 and TRBJ2-3; D unclear. The V and J ends lost 6 bases and 0 bases respectively, with 13 bases between them. Germline loops: CDR1 MNHEY, CDR2 SVGAGI. The CDR3 extends over 15 amino acids. The CDR3, as DNA: TGTGCCAGCAGCCATGCTGCCTTTAGCACAGATACGCAGTATTTT. It specifies CASSHAAFSTDTQYF.

The chain is built from TRBV5-1 and TRBJ2-2; D unclear. Germline V gene lookup returns CDR1 SGHRS and CDR2 YFSETQ. Trimming took 7 bases from V and 2 from J, leaving 12 bases between them. This CDR3 is built from 14 residues. CDR3 bases: TGCGCCAGCTCGGCTGTGATTAACACCGGGGAGCTGTTTTTT. Its translation is CASSAVINTGELFF.

This sequence joins TRBV29-1 and TRBJ2-5, with a possible D match to TRBD1 (5 bases). CDR3 length: 12 residues. The germline gives CDR1 SQVTM, CDR2 ANQGSEA. The V gene lost 6 bases and the J gene lost 2 bases, with 10 bases spanning the gap. CDR3 in amino acids: CSVRQNQETQYF. The CDR3 DNA reads as TGCAGCGTGCGACAGAATCAAGAGACCCAGTACTTC.

This clone was seen only a few times. CDR3 bases: TGTGCCAGCAGCCCAATTAAATTGGGCTCACAAGAGACCCAGTACTTC. Protein product: CASSPIKLGSQETQYF. V gene TRBV4-2 combines with J gene TRBJ2-5; no clear D. Trimming stripped 4 bases from V and 2 bases from J, with 17 bases between. This CDR3 is built from 16 residues. Germline V gives CDR1 LGHNA, CDR2 YNFKEQ.

The chain joins TRBV7-2 to TRBJ1-5; D is unresolved. The CDR3 covers 14 residues. V was shortened by 1 base and J by 4 bases, with 8 bases between the two germline ends. Looked up from germline, CDR1 is SGHTA and CDR2 is FQGNSA. CDR3 residues: CASSLGFGNQPQHF. CDR3 nucleotides: TGTGCCAGCAGCTTAGGATTTGGGAATCAGCCCCAGCATTTT. Variable domain in full (rest from reference TRBV7-2 and TRBJ1-5): GAGVSQSPSNKVTEKGKDVELRCDPISGHTALYWYRQSLGQGLEFLIYFQGNSAPDKSGLPSDRFSAERTGGSVSTLTIQRTQQEDSAVYLCASSLGFGNQPQHFGDGTRLSIL.

Comment on this clone: Additional DNA sequences in this sample encode the identical CDR3. V and J are TRBV9 and TRBJ2-2; D tentatively fits TRBD1 or TRBD2 (5 bases each). CDR3 length equals 14 residues. Deletions cut 1 base from V and 6 bases from J, with 10 bases between. CDR1 and CDR2 from the germline V gene are SGDLS and YYNGEE. The CDR3 here is CASSVTGRAGELFF. The CDR3, as DNA: TGTGCCAGCAGCGTAACGGGGCGGGCCGGGGAGCTGTTTTTT. The variable domain in full, with the rest retrieved from reference TRBV9 and TRBJ2-2, is DSGVTQTPKHLITATGQRVTLRCSPRSGDLSVYWYQQSLDQGLQFLIQYYNGEERAKGNILERFSAQQFPDLHSELNLSSLELGDSALYFCASSVTGRAGELFFGEGSRLTVL.

V gene TRBV27 combines with J gene TRBJ1-1, with 7 bases that match TRBD1. The V gene's germline CDR1 is MNHEY and CDR2 SMNVEV (reference sequence). The CDR3 runs 14 residues. V lost 6 bases to trimming and J lost 3 bases; unmatched junction nucleotides: 7. CDR3 loop: CASSQIDRDTEAFF. The CDR3 DNA is TGTGCCAGCAGCCAAATAGACAGGGACACTGAAGCTTTCTTT.

This clone has just a few counts. The J gene is TRBJ2-2, the V gene TRBV11-3; no clear D. CDR1 and CDR2 from the germline V gene are SGHNT and YENEEA. CDR3 length: 14 residues. Trimming removed 3 bases from V and 3 bases from J, with 8 bases in between. CDR3 nucleotides: TGTGCCAGCAGCTTCGGGCACTACACCGGGGAGCTGTTTTTT. This translates into CASSFGHYTGELFF.

The chain joins TRBV25-1 to TRBJ2-3, with D hard to call. Trimming pared 0 bases from V and 0 bases from J, leaving 1 base between. This CDR3 has 13 residues. Germline lookup yields CDR1 MGHDK and CDR2 SYGVNS. DNA of the CDR3: TGTGCCAGCAGTGAATATAGCACAGATACGCAGTATTTT. This codes for CASSEYSTDTQYF.

In its sample, this clone was seen a few times. The gene calls are TRBV29-1 and TRBJ2-5, with 10 bases matching TRBD1. J lost 7 bases, V lost 8 bases, and 10 bases had no gene match. This CDR3 has 13 residues. Germline CDR1 and CDR2: SQVTM and ANQGSEA. This CDR3 reads CSIRRDRGGTQYF. CDR3 DNA sequence: TGCAGCATACGCCGGGACAGGGGAGGGACCCAGTACTTC.

The rearrangement joins TRBV15 to TRBJ1-5, with a tentative D call TRBD1 (6 bases). This CDR3 has 16 amino acids. V gave up 0 bases and J gave up 6 bases, with 15 bases separating them. Germline V gene lookup returns CDR1 LNHNV and CDR2 YYDKDF (reference sequence). CDR3 residues: CATSREVDRFGQPQHF. The CDR3, as DNA: TGTGCCACCAGCAGAGAAGTCGACAGGTTCGGTCAGCCCCAGCATTTT. The full variable domain, with the rest looked up from reference TRBV15 and TRBJ1-5, is DAMVIQNPRYQVTQFGKPVTLSCSQTLNHNVMYWYQQKSSQAPKLLFHYYDKDFNNEADTPDNFQSRRPNTSFCFLDIRSPGLGDTAMYLCATSREVDRFGQPQHFGDGTRLSIL.

This clone was seen more than once but under ten times. The CDR3 region is CASSPRLAVNYEQYF. The CDR3 nucleotides read TGTGCCAGCAGCCCCAGGCTAGCGGTCAACTACGAGCAGTACTTC. This rearrangement joins TRBV6-5 to TRBJ2-7, with 7 positions matching TRBD2. The CDR3 runs to 15 residues. V dropped 6 bases and J dropped 3; count of bases not matched to a gene: 11. The germline CDR1 and CDR2 sequences are MNHEY and SVGAGI.

This chain connects TRBV9 to TRBJ2-1; D is perhaps TRBD1 (6 bases). Trimming removed 4 bases at V and 9 bases at J, with 20 bases between. The CDR3 contains 15 residues. Germline assignment: CDR1 SGDLS and CDR2 YYNGEE. CDR3 sequence (DNA): TGTGCCAGCAGCCTAATGGTAGGGGGAGCAAGTGAGCAGTTCTTC. Amino acid sequence: CASSLMVGGASEQFF.

This clone has only a few counts. The rearrangement uses TRBV4-2 and TRBJ1-5; D gene uncertain. The V gene lost 0 bases and the J gene lost 8 bases, with 8 bases spanning the gap. The germline V gene encodes CDR1 LGHNA and CDR2 YNFKEQ. This CDR3 has 13 residues. The CDR3 loop is CASSQDLKKPQHF. CDR3 coding DNA: TGTGCCAGCAGCCAAGATTTAAAGAAGCCCCAGCATTTT.

The rearrangement links TRBV4-1 to TRBJ2-3, with TRBD1 matching over 7 bases. The trim removed 2 bases at V and 6 bases at J, leaving 8 bases unmatched. Germline V lookup: CDR1 MGHRA, CDR2 YSYEKL. The CDR3 extends over 15 amino acids. CDR3 region: CASSQPDRDRDTQYF. CDR3 nucleotides: TGCGCCAGCAGCCAACCCGACAGGGACCGGGATACGCAGTATTTT.

This chain uses TRBV9 with TRBJ2-1; D might be TRBD2 (5 bases). The V end lost 2 bases, the J end lost 0 bases, and 9 bases lay between the germline ends. The CDR3 extends over 15 amino acids. Germline values: CDR1 SGDLS, CDR2 YYNGEE. CDR3 protein: CASSVRDFSYNEQFF. The CDR3 nucleotides read TGTGCCAGCAGCGTCCGGGATTTCTCCTACAATGAGCAGTTCTTC.

The rearrangement links TRBV13 to TRBJ2-1; 7 positions match TRBD1. The CDR3 extends over 18 amino acids. Germline CDR1 and CDR2: PRHDT and FYEKMQ (reference sequence). Trimming removed 3 bases from V and 0 bases from J; junction bases left unmatched: 11. In DNA, the CDR3 is TGTGCCAGCAGCTTCCTAGGCAGGGGGACAAGCTCCTACAATGAGCAGTTCTTC. This encodes CASSFLGRGTSSYNEQFF.

The V and J genes are TRBV5-6 and TRBJ2-6; D might be TRBD2 (6 bases). The germline V gene encodes CDR1 SGHDT and CDR2 YYEEEE. Trimming left V 4 bases short and J 4 bases short, with 24 bases between. The CDR3 runs to 19 residues. CDR3 in amino acids: CASSPLGGSVLGGANVLTF. The DNA for the CDR3 is TGTGCCAGCAGCCCGCTGGGGGGATCTGTGCTAGGAGGGGCCAACGTCCTGACTTTC.

This clone was seen a handful of times. V and J are TRBV7-3 and TRBJ2-2, with 7 bases lining up with TRBD1. J gave up 5 bases and V 5 bases, and 14 bases lay outside the gene matches. The V gene's germline CDR1 is SGHTA and CDR2 FQGTGA. There are 17 residues in the CDR3. This CDR3 is CASSPRPRGGQTGELFF. CDR3 DNA: TGTGCCAGCAGCCCGCGGCCCCGAGGGGGCCAGACCGGGGAGCTGTTTTTT.